The entry below describes one TCR beta chain. The target antigen is unknown. PCR used 60 Vbeta primers and 13 Jbeta primers. Profiling relied on immunoSEQ multiplex PCR, and the TCRdb table lists in-frame clones only, not all of them. The table records about 160,000 clones, 85% of them present only once. The data were taken from a study of cytomegalovirus exposure and HLA in healthy donors. At the level of the study: Ancestry clustering placed around four fifths of some 400 genotyped donors in the Caucasian-associated cluster. The study, taken as a whole, reports: On later analysis, the bulk of CMV-associated TCR beta chains appeared to be HLA-restricted. TCR beta chains associated with HLA were, in a later analysis, more clonally expanded than equally common others.

The CDR3 runs 14 residues. The V gene's germline CDR1 is MRHNA and CDR2 SNTAGT. The sequenced sample was PBMCs. The TCR sequence derives from a boy between 2 and 15 years old in good health and CMV-seronegative. The chain uses TRBV6-4 and TRBJ2-5; 10 positions match TRBD1. The DNA end lines up better with TRBJ2-7; the J call may be wrong. Written as DNA, the CDR3 is TGTGCCAGCAGCCTCCCGGGACAGGGGAACGAGCAGTACTTC. This codes for CASSLPGQGNEQYF.